Listed here are 23 T cell receptor beta chains from one sample, sequenced in a study of control samples from healthy donors and cancer patients. Clones were sequenced by immunoSEQ multiplex PCR, and TCRdb holds only the in-frame ones, with some missing. In the table there are some 120,000 clones, 87% of which are singletons. The sequencing sample was made of blood. Receptors were obtained from a man between 60 and 75 years old in good health.

The rearrangement joins TRBV6-5 to TRBJ1-4; D unresolved. The CDR3 runs to 12 residues. Germline V lookup: CDR1 MNHEY, CDR2 SVGAGI. Trimming shortened V by 8 bases and J by 14 bases, and 18 bases separated the two germline ends. The CDR3 bases are TGTGCCAGCTGGCTCGGGGTCGGAGGGCTGTTTTTT. It specifies CASWLGVGGLFF.

The genes are TRBV27 and TRBJ2-3; D tentatively fits TRBD1 or TRBD2 (5 bases each). Trimming shortened V by 3 bases and J by 2 bases, and 12 bases separated the two germline ends. Per germline, CDR1 MNHEY and CDR2 SMNVEV (reference sequence). The CDR3 runs 15 residues. CDR3 protein: CASSLGTGYTDTQYF. The CDR3 DNA sequence: TGTGCCAGCAGTTTGGGGACGGGTTACACAGATACGCAGTATTTT.

The chain combines TRBV18 with TRBJ1-3, with 7 bases identical to TRBD1. The CDR3 contains 15 residues. The junction had 3 bases not matched to a gene; V was cut back by 2 bases and J by 2 bases. Germline V gene lookup returns CDR1 KGHSH and CDR2 LQKENI. The CDR3 nucleotides are TGTGCCAGCTCACCAACGGGACAGCCTGGAAACACCATATATTTT. It translates to CASSPTGQPGNTIYF.

Of note for this clone: An end of the junction differs from the germline gene, which may be a read error. The V and J genes are TRBV4-2 and TRBJ2-3; 13 bases align to TRBD2. This CDR3 has 16 residues. Germline loops: CDR1 LGHNA, CDR2 YNFKEQ. Written as DNA, the CDR3 is TGTGCCAGCAGCCAAGAGTCCGGGACTAGCGGGGCTGAGAGGCATTTT. Its translation: CASSQESGTSGAERHF.

The chain has TRBV25-1 and TRBJ2-7; perhaps TRBD1 as D (7 bases). V was shortened by 5 bases and J by 2 bases, with 13 bases between the two germline ends. This CDR3 is 14 amino acids long. CDR1 and CDR2 from the germline V gene are MGHDK and SYGVNS. The CDR3, as DNA: TGTGCCAGCAGTCTGGGCAGGGGGGCCTACGAGCAGTACTTC. Residues: CASSLGRGAYEQYF.

V is TRBV7-2 and J is TRBJ2-3, with TRBD1 identical over 7 bases. The V segment lost 4 bases and the J segment 3 bases; nucleotides outside the gene matches: 10. Germline assignment: CDR1 SGHTA and CDR2 FQGNSA. The CDR3 runs 16 residues. The CDR3 DNA sequence: TGTGCCAGCAGCTCCCTCACGGTACAGGGGACAGATACGCAGTATTTT. This encodes CASSSLTVQGTDTQYF. Based on the CDR3 plus reference TRBV7-2 and TRBJ2-3, the full variable domain is GAGVSQSPSNKVTEKGKDVELRCDPISGHTALYWYRQSLGQGLEFLIYFQGNSAPDKSGLPSDRFSAERTGGSVSTLTIQRTQQEDSAVYLCASSSLTVQGTDTQYFGPGTRLTVL.

The rearrangement uses TRBV4-1 and TRBJ1-3; TRBD1 matches 8 bases. The CDR3 length is 17 residues. Germline-derived CDR1 and CDR2 are MGHRA and YSYEKL. J lost 4 bases, V lost 0 bases, and 8 bases had no gene match. CDR3 sequence reads: CASSQDFAGGNGNTIYF. CDR3 sequence (DNA): TGCGCCAGCAGCCAAGACTTCGCAGGGGGCAACGGAAACACCATATATTTT.

V gene TRBV6-5 combines with J gene TRBJ1-1; 7 bases align to TRBD1. Germline V gene sequence: CDR1 MNHEY, CDR2 SVGAGI. V lost 7 bases, J lost 5 bases, and 10 bases stayed unmatched. This CDR3 is built from 14 residues. The CDR3 nucleotides read TGTGCCAGCACCCTGACAGGGATCGGGACTGAAGCTTTCTTT. It is translated as CASTLTGIGTEAFF.

The chain has TRBV12-5 and TRBJ2-7; D is uncertain. Germline V lookup: CDR1 LGHNT, CDR2 FRNRAP. The CDR3 covers 12 residues. The V end lost 1 base, the J end lost 3 bases, and 4 bases lay between the germline ends. CDR3 protein: CASGLDSYEQYF. In DNA form, the CDR3 reads TGTGCTAGTGGTTTGGACAGCTACGAGCAGTACTTC. Full variable domain (remainder filled in from reference TRBV12-5 and TRBJ2-7): DARVTQTPRHKVTEMGQEVTMRCQPILGHNTVFWYRQTMMQGLELLAYFRNRAPLDDSGMPKDRFSAEMPDATLATLKIQPSEPRDSAVYFCASGLDSYEQYFGPGTRLTVT.

The V call is TRBV20-1, the J call TRBJ2-3; D may match TRBD1 or TRBD2 (5 bases each). The CDR3 length is 13 residues. Trimming left V 3 bases short and J 0 bases short, with 7 bases between. CDR1 is DFQATT and CDR2 is SNEGSKA in the germline V gene (reference sequence). CDR3 nucleotide sequence: TGCAGTGCTAGTGGGGGAAGCACAGATACGCAGTATTTT. This gives the protein CSASGGSTDTQYF.

This clone was observed a single time. The gene calls are TRBV27 and TRBJ2-7, with unresolved D. The germline gives CDR1 MNHEY, CDR2 SMNVEV (reference sequence). Between the trimmed V and J ends, which lost 3 bases and 0 bases, there was a span of 9 bases. The CDR3 extends over 14 amino acids. CDR3 protein: CASSFTLSSYEQYF. DNA for the CDR3: TGTGCCAGCAGTTTTACGCTGAGCTCCTACGAGCAGTACTTC.

The chain employs TRBV30 and TRBJ1-3; perhaps TRBD1 as D (6 bases). The V end was cut by 2 bases, the J end by 4 bases, with 9 bases between. There are 13 residues in the CDR3. The germline CDR1 and CDR2 sequences are GTSNPN and SVGIG (reference sequence). This CDR3 is CAWSTGTGNTIYF. CDR3 DNA: TGTGCCTGGAGTACAGGGACGGGAAACACCATATATTTT.

The rearrangement uses TRBV27 and TRBJ1-5; no definite D call. This CDR3 has 14 amino acids. V lost 8 bases and J lost 0, with 11 bases in between. Germline lookup yields CDR1 MNHEY and CDR2 SMNVEV (reference sequence). CDR3 amino acids: CASARFDSNQPQHF. As DNA, the CDR3 is TGTGCCAGCGCCCGCTTCGATAGCAATCAGCCCCAGCATTTT.

CDR3 region: CASSPLPGQGTDTQYF. As DNA, the CDR3 is TGTGCCAGTAGTCCGTTGCCGGGACAGGGCACAGATACGCAGTATTTT. V gene TRBV19 combines with J gene TRBJ2-3; 8 bases agree with TRBD1. This CDR3 is 16 amino acids long. CDR1 and CDR2 (germline): LNHDA, SQIVND (reference sequence). V lost 5 bases to trimming and J lost 1 base; unmatched junction nucleotides: 8.

The chain recombines TRBV7-2 with TRBJ1-1; TRBD1 matches 8 bases. With 4 bases clipped from V and 5 bases from J, the junction kept 6 bases outside the gene matches. The CDR3 has 14 amino acids. Germline V CDR1 and CDR2: SGHTA, FQGNSA. In DNA, the CDR3 is TGTGCCAGCAGCTCCCAGGGGGCTATTACTGAAGCTTTCTTT. Protein product: CASSSQGAITEAFF.

V gene TRBV6-6 combines with J gene TRBJ1-3; D unresolved. Germline CDR1 and CDR2: MNHNY and SVGAGI (reference sequence). The CDR3 runs 14 residues. V was clipped by 4 bases and J by 4 bases, with 11 bases between them. The CDR3 nucleotides are TGTGCCAGCAGTTGGACTGCCGGAGGAAACACCATATATTTT. Its protein is CASSWTAGGNTIYF.

This sequence joins TRBV5-1 and TRBJ2-1; D gene uncertain. CDR3 length: 17 residues. From germline, CDR1 is SGHRS and CDR2 YFSETQ. With 4 bases removed from V and 2 bases from J, the gap between germline ends came to 19 bases. The CDR3 spells CASSTNQARVTYNEQFF. CDR3 coding DNA: TGCGCCAGCAGCACCAATCAAGCACGGGTCACCTACAATGAGCAGTTCTTC. Filled out from reference TRBV5-1 and TRBJ2-1, the complete variable domain reads KAGVTQTPRYLIKTRGQQVTLSCSPISGHRSVSWYQQTPGQGLQFLFEYFSETQRNKGNFPGRFSGRQFSNSRSEMNVSTLELGDSALYLCASSTNQARVTYNEQFFGPGTRLTVL.

The chain carries TRBV12-2 and TRBJ2-1; no DNA check was done on the table's D call, TRBD1. TRBV12-2 is a pseudogene locus. CDR3 length: 20 residues. This CDR3 is CASRLALVRRGPGSYNEQFF. In DNA form, the CDR3 reads TGTGCAAGTCGCTTAGCGTTGGTAAGAAGGGGGCCCGGCTCCTACAATGAGCAGTTCTTC.

The rearrangement links TRBV11-3 to TRBJ2-1; 8 positions match TRBD1. From germline, CDR1 is SGHNT and CDR2 YENEEA. This CDR3 region has 15 residues. The V segment lost 3 bases and the J segment 5 bases; nucleotides outside the gene matches: 6. CDR3 bases: TGTGCCAGCAGCTTTTCGGCAGGGGGCAACAATGAGCAGTTCTTC. This sequence encodes CASSFSAGGNNEQFF. The full variable domain, in which reference TRBV11-3 and TRBJ2-1 provide the parts outside the CDR3, is EAGVVQSPRYKIIEKKQPVAFWCNPISGHNTLYWYLQNLGQGPELLIRYENEEAVDDSQLPKDRFSAERLKGVDSTLKIQPAELGDSAVYLCASSFSAGGNNEQFFGPGTRLTVL.

The chain carries TRBV7-2 and TRBJ1-1; 10 nucleotides match TRBD1. The germline V gene has CDR1 SGHTA and CDR2 FQGNSA. The CDR3 extends over 15 amino acids. V was pared by 6 bases and J by 5 bases, with 9 bases of the junction left unmatched. The CDR3 region has the DNA TGTGCCAGCAGTCGCCCCGGGACAGGGGTTACTGAAGCTTTCTTT. This translates into CASSRPGTGVTEAFF.

The chain links TRBV6-6 to TRBJ1-2; 8 bases match TRBD1. This CDR3 is 13 amino acids long. Germline values: CDR1 MNHNY, CDR2 SVGAGI (reference sequence). With V trimmed by 6 bases and J by 3 bases, 3 bases remained unmatched. DNA of the CDR3: TGTGCCAGCAGCACGGACAGGGACTATGGCTACACCTTC. Its translation is CASSTDRDYGYTF.

The J gene is TRBJ1-2, the V gene TRBV5-3; D gene ambiguous. TRBV5-3 is annotated as an ORF whose role is uncertain. Trimming cost V 6 bases and J 5 bases, with 26 bases left between them. The CDR3 loop spans 17 amino acids. Here the CDR3 DNA reads TGTGCCAGAATTAGCGCTTCAGACAAGGGTTGGTATTATGGCTACACCTTC. It encodes CARISASDKGWYYGYTF.

This clone has a single count. The V call is TRBV19, the J call TRBJ2-2; D not certain. The germline gives CDR1 LNHDA, CDR2 SQIVND (reference sequence). The V and J ends lost 4 bases and 4 bases respectively, with 13 bases between them. The CDR3 totals 15 residues. The CDR3 DNA follows: TGTGCCAGTAGTACAGTCAAACGCGGCACCGGGGAGCTGTTTTTT. Translation gives CASSTVKRGTGELFF. Drawing the rest from reference TRBV19 and TRBJ2-2, the complete variable domain is DGGITQSPKYLFRKEGQNVTLSCEQNLNHDAMYWYRQDPGQGLRLIYYSQIVNDFQKGDIAEGYSVSREKKESFPLTVTSAQKNPTAFYLCASSTVKRGTGELFFGEGSRLTVL.